These 20 T cell receptor beta chains share one sample of origin, sequenced in a study of shared clonotypes between healthy human individuals. Only in-frame clones appear in the TCRdb table, and some are missing; sequencing was by immunoSEQ multiplex PCR. The sample shows a few million clones, 85% to 95% of them seen only once. Sample: naive CD4+ T cells from PBMCs. Subset specified: CD45RA+ positively selected. Receptor source: a man aged 18 to 30 in good health. Some clones in this sample may be carry-over from other donors' samples.

The chain uses TRBV7-9 and TRBJ1-4; D gene ambiguous. The V gene's germline CDR1 is SEHNR and CDR2 FQNEAQ (reference sequence). This CDR3 comprises 16 residues. The V and J ends lost 5 bases and 6 bases respectively, with 19 bases between them. CDR3 DNA sequence: TGTGCCAGCAGCCTAACTACTCGGGCCCGGGATGAAAAACTGTTTTTT. It encodes CASSLTTRARDEKLFF.

This clone appeared a single time. This chain uses TRBV11-2 with TRBJ2-1; D remains unclear. Germline V CDR1 and CDR2: SGHAT, FQNNGV. The V and J ends lost 1 base and 7 bases respectively, with 8 bases between them. This CDR3 has 13 residues. The CDR3 region is CASSLAPENEQFF. CDR3 nucleotide sequence: TGTGCCAGCAGCTTAGCCCCCGAGAATGAGCAGTTCTTC.

The V call is TRBV2, the J call TRBJ2-7; tentatively, D is TRBD1 or TRBD2 (5 bases each). Per germline, CDR1 SNHLY and CDR2 FYNNEI. CDR3 length: 15 residues. V dropped 9 bases and J dropped 0 bases, with 18 bases sitting between them. Written as DNA, the CDR3 is TGTGCCAGGGAACTCCGGGACCCCAACTCCTACGAGCAGTACTTC. It translates to CARELRDPNSYEQYF.

This chain uses TRBV18 with TRBJ2-1; no definite D call. CDR1 and CDR2 (germline): KGHSH, LQKENI. Trimming took 0 bases from V and 9 from J, leaving 12 bases between them. CDR3 size: 14 residues. The CDR3 coding sequence is TGTGCCAGCTCACCACCGTTGACTGTAACTGAGCAGTTCTTC. Translation: CASSPPLTVTEQFF.

This clone was found once. The V call is TRBV10-1, the J call TRBJ2-3, with TRBD2 matching over 8 bases. V was pared by 3 bases and J by 6 bases, with 8 bases of the junction left unmatched. CDR3 length equals 15 residues. In germline, CDR1 is WNHNN, CDR2 SYGVQD (reference sequence). For the CDR3, the DNA is TGCGCCAGCAGTGATCAGCAGCGGGAGAGGGATACGCAGTATTTT. Translated: CASSDQQRERDTQYF.

CDR3 in amino acids: CASSPRLAGGHEQYF. The DNA of the CDR3 is TGTGCCAGCAGCCCCAGACTAGCGGGAGGTCACGAGCAGTACTTC. The chain employs TRBV7-2 and TRBJ2-7; 13 bases agree with TRBD2. CDR1 is SGHTA and CDR2 is FQGNSA in the germline V gene. The CDR3 length is 15 residues. Trimming cost V 5 bases and J 5 bases; bases outside gene matches: 6.

This chain links TRBV28 with TRBJ2-7, with 8 bases lining up with TRBD2. The CDR3 consists of 15 residues. With 3 bases clipped from V and 5 bases from J, the junction kept 9 bases outside the gene matches. Looked up from germline, CDR1 is MDHEN and CDR2 is SYDVKM. This CDR3 reads CASSFPGLVVNEQYF. The CDR3 bases are TGTGCCAGCAGTTTTCCGGGACTAGTAGTTAACGAGCAGTACTTC.

This clone appeared once. This chain joins TRBV4-1 and TRBJ2-7; 14 bases agree with TRBD2. Trimming removed 3 bases from V and 6 bases from J; junction bases left unmatched: 7. This CDR3 contains 16 residues. Germline loops: CDR1 MGHRA, CDR2 YSYEKL. The CDR3: CASSHGTSGSGGEQYF. The CDR3 DNA sequence: TGCGCCAGCAGCCACGGGACTAGCGGGAGTGGGGGCGAGCAGTACTTC.

Concerning this clone: Other DNA sequences in the same sample also yield this CDR3. The rearrangement links TRBV5-1 to TRBJ2-5; 7 bases map to TRBD1. Trimming removed 0 bases from V and 2 bases from J; junction bases left unmatched: 1. Germline CDR1 and CDR2: SGHRS and YFSETQ. This CDR3 is built from 14 residues. The CDR3: CASSLGTGQETQYF. CDR3 nucleotides: TGCGCCAGCAGCTTGGGGACAGGACAAGAGACCCAGTACTTC.

In its sample, this clone was seen once. The chain recombines TRBV5-1 with TRBJ2-7; 11 bases align to TRBD1. The V and J ends lost 5 bases and 2 bases, in that order; junction bases with no gene match: 3. CDR3 length: 14 amino acids. Per germline, CDR1 SGHRS and CDR2 YFSETQ. CDR3 region: CASRRTGGPYEQYF. The CDR3 nucleotides are TGCGCCAGCAGACGGACAGGGGGCCCCTACGAGCAGTACTTC.

This chain uses TRBV9 with TRBJ1-2; D is uncertain. CDR1 and CDR2 from the germline V gene are SGDLS and YYNGEE. The length of the CDR3 is 14 residues. Trimming pared 0 bases from V and 4 bases from J, leaving 10 bases between. The CDR3 protein is CASSVEEFTYGYTF. CDR3 coding DNA: TGTGCCAGCAGCGTAGAGGAGTTTACCTATGGCTACACCTTC. The complete variable domain, with remaining parts taken from reference TRBV9 and TRBJ1-2, reads DSGVTQTPKHLITATGQRVTLRCSPRSGDLSVYWYQQSLDQGLQFLIQYYNGEERAKGNILERFSAQQFPDLHSELNLSSLELGDSALYFCASSVEEFTYGYTFGSGTRLTVV.

J is TRBJ2-7 and V is TRBV29-1, with TRBD2 as a possible D gene (6 bases). Trimming took off 5 bases at V and 3 bases at J, with 14 bases between the two ends. Germline V gene sequence: CDR1 SQVTM, CDR2 ANQGSEA. The CDR3 is 13 amino acids. This CDR3 is CSVSRTRDYEQYF. The CDR3 DNA follows: TGCAGCGTTTCCCGGACGCGGGACTACGAGCAGTACTTC.

This clone turned up a few times. The chain has TRBV10-1 and TRBJ1-4; D remains unclear. The V end was cut by 4 bases, the J end by 8 bases, with 11 bases between. Germline loops: CDR1 WNHNN, CDR2 SYGVQD (reference sequence). There are 13 residues in the CDR3. In nucleotides, the CDR3 is TGCGCCAGCAGTGCTACAGTTGGAGAAAAACTGTTTTTT. Translation gives CASSATVGEKLFF.

The chain recombines TRBV6-4 with TRBJ2-1; 14 nucleotides align to TRBD2. The CDR3 consists of 15 residues. With V trimmed by 5 bases and J by 6 bases, 3 bases remained unmatched. CDR1 MRHNA and CDR2 SNTAGT come from the germline V gene. In DNA, the CDR3 is TGTGCCAGCAGTTACGGGACTAGCGGGAGCAATGAGCAGTTCTTC. Its protein product is CASSYGTSGSNEQFF.

V gene TRBV11-3 combines with J gene TRBJ2-7; 8 nucleotides line up with TRBD1. This CDR3 contains 14 residues. Trimming cost V 1 base and J 6 bases; bases outside gene matches: 5. Germline V gives CDR1 SGHNT, CDR2 YENEEA. The DNA of the CDR3 is TGTGCCAGCAGCTTAGGGACAGGGATTGGCGAGCAGTACTTC. It is translated as CASSLGTGIGEQYF. The full variable domain, with the rest looked up from reference TRBV11-3 and TRBJ2-7, is EAGVVQSPRYKIIEKKQPVAFWCNPISGHNTLYWYLQNLGQGPELLIRYENEEAVDDSQLPKDRFSAERLKGVDSTLKIQPAELGDSAVYLCASSLGTGIGEQYFGPGTRLTVT.

The chain carries TRBV5-4 and TRBJ1-3, with a possible D match to TRBD1 (6 bases). V gave up 0 bases and J gave up 2 bases, with 12 bases separating them. Germline assignment: CDR1 SGHNT and CDR2 YYREEE (reference sequence). The CDR3 length is 16 residues. Here the CDR3 DNA reads TGTGCCAGCAGCTTGGCCAGCCAGGGGACTGGAAACACCATATATTTT. This codes for CASSLASQGTGNTIYF. Together with reference TRBV5-4 and TRBJ1-3, the CDR3 gives the full variable domain: ETGVTQSPTHLIKTRGQQVTLRCSSQSGHNTVSWYQQALGQGPQFIFQYYREEENGRGNFPPRFSGLQFPNYSSELNVNALELDDSALYLCASSLASQGTGNTIYFGEGSWLTVV.

The chain recombines TRBV28 with TRBJ2-7, with unresolved D. Looked up from germline, CDR1 is MDHEN and CDR2 is SYDVKM. V gave up 5 bases and J gave up 5 bases, with 13 bases separating them. The length of the CDR3 is 13 residues. The CDR3 region is CASSPAPDDEQYF. The DNA for the CDR3 is TGTGCCAGCAGTCCGGCCCCCGATGACGAGCAGTACTTC. The entire variable domain, with the rest obtained from reference TRBV28 and TRBJ2-7, is as follows: DVKVTQSSRYLVKRTGEKVFLECVQDMDHENMFWYRQDPGLGLRLIYFSYDVKMKEKGDIPEGYSVSREKKERFSLILESASTNQTSMYLCASSPAPDDEQYFGPGTRLTVT.

V usage is TRBV27 and J usage is TRBJ1-2, with D unclear. The CDR3 extends over 15 amino acids. Germline V gene sequence: CDR1 MNHEY, CDR2 SMNVEV (reference sequence). Trimming stripped 5 bases from V and 8 bases from J, with 21 bases between. The CDR3 DNA reads TGTGCCAGCAGTCAATGGGTATTTGGGGAACAGGGCTACACCTTC. This encodes CASSQWVFGEQGYTF.

V usage is TRBV18 and J usage is TRBJ1-1; D is uncertain. The CDR3 spans 15 residues. V shed 2 bases and J shed 3 bases, with 13 bases lying between them. The V gene's germline CDR1 is KGHSH and CDR2 LQKENI. CDR3 nucleotides: TGTGCCAGCTCACCAGCGTGGGAGGACTACACTGAAGCTTTCTTT. Encoded protein: CASSPAWEDYTEAFF.

About this clone: Other nucleotide sequences in the sample specify the same CDR3. The chain recombines TRBV5-1 with TRBJ2-7, with 7 bases matching TRBD2. Germline V gene lookup returns CDR1 SGHRS and CDR2 YFSETQ. V dropped 0 bases and J dropped 0; count of bases not matched to a gene: 0. This CDR3 has 14 residues. CDR3 DNA sequence: TGCGCCAGCAGCTTGGGACTAGCCTCCTACGAGCAGTACTTC. Its protein product is CASSLGLASYEQYF. Full variable domain (rest looked up from reference TRBV5-1 and TRBJ2-7): KAGVTQTPRYLIKTRGQQVTLSCSPISGHRSVSWYQQTPGQGLQFLFEYFSETQRNKGNFPGRFSGRQFSNSRSEMNVSTLELGDSALYLCASSLGLASYEQYFGPGTRLTVT.